Listed below are T cell receptor beta chains from one sample, sequenced in a study of T cell repertoires in cytomegalovirus infection. From the reads, TCRdb called clonotypes with MiXCR, one entry per CDR3 protein. The sample contains roughly 240,000 distinct CDR3 sequences, 6% to 8% of which appear only once. Sample: PBMCs. The receptors here all came from a human donor in good health (CMV status not recorded). Some clones in this sample may be carry-over from other donors' samples. Each CDR3 is given with its conserved first and last residue. A D gene is named only where the DNA matches it firmly. The size entry is marked missing in some rows and otherwise reads once, few, many or a size class.

j_gene: TRBJ1-1
d_gene: TRBD1
abundance: many
v_gene: TRBV20-1
CDR3nt: TGCAGTGCTAGCCCCCCCCCTGACAGGGACACTGAAGCTTTCTTT
CDR3aa: CSASPPPDRDTEAFF

j_gene: TRBJ1-1
d_gene: TRBD1
abundance: many
v_gene: TRBV28
CDR3nt: TGTGCCAGCAGTTCACAAGACGCAGGGGGCGAAGGTAACACTGAAGCTTTCTTT
CDR3aa: CASSSQDAGGEGNTEAFF

j_gene: TRBJ1-5
d_gene: .
abundance: many
v_gene: TRBV7-3
CDR3nt: TGTGCCAGCAGTTTAGGGAGAGATCAGCCCCAGCATTTT
CDR3aa: CASSLGRDQPQHF

j_gene: TRBJ1-2
d_gene: TRBD1
abundance: few
v_gene: TRBV20-1
CDR3nt: TGCAGTGCCGAGGGGGCCCAGGGAGAGGAGGACTATGGCTACACCTTC
CDR3aa: CSAEGAQGEEDYGYTF

j_gene: TRBJ2-3
d_gene: .
abundance: many
v_gene: TRBV29-1
CDR3nt: TGCAGCGCCCGCCGGGCCCAATCCCAAGATACGCAGTATTTT
CDR3aa: CSARRAQSQDTQYF

j_gene: TRBJ2-4
d_gene: .
abundance: many
v_gene: TRBV28
CDR3nt: TGTGCCAGCAGTTTAGCGGGGAGAAACATTCAGTACTTC
CDR3aa: CASSLAGRNIQYF

j_gene: TRBJ2-2
d_gene: TRBD2
abundance: many
v_gene: TRBV7-2
CDR3nt: TGTGCCAGCAGCCCCCGCCTAGCGGGGTCGAACACCGGGGAGCTGTTTTTT
CDR3aa: CASSPRLAGSNTGELFF

j_gene: TRBJ2-2
d_gene: .
abundance: few
v_gene: TRBV20-1
CDR3nt: TGCAGTGCTAGAGGAACAGCACAGAACACCGGGGAGCTGTTTTTT
CDR3aa: CSARGTAQNTGELFF

j_gene: TRBJ2-7
d_gene: .
abundance: many
v_gene: TRBV10-3
CDR3nt: TGTGCCATCAGTGAGTCGGTGGGGGGTTTCCAGTACTTC
CDR3aa: CAISESVGGFQYF

j_gene: TRBJ2-7
d_gene: .
abundance: many
v_gene: TRBV27
CDR3nt: TGTGCCAGCCGCGCCATACGGCAAACCTACGAGCAGTACTTC
CDR3aa: CASRAIRQTYEQYF

j_gene: TRBJ1-4
d_gene: .
abundance: .
v_gene: TRBV2
CDR3nt: TGTGCCAGTGTCAGCTTTCCCAGCGGGGACCCTAATGAAAAACTGTTTTTT
CDR3aa: CASVSFPSGDPNEKLFF

j_gene: TRBJ1-1
d_gene: .
abundance: many
v_gene: TRBV5-1
CDR3nt: TGCGCCAGCAGCCTACCCCCGGGCGATGAAGCTTTCTTT
CDR3aa: CASSLPPGDEAFF

j_gene: TRBJ1-4
d_gene: .
abundance: many
v_gene: TRBV7-2
CDR3nt: TGTGCCAGCAGCTTAGAGTTGGGGGGCAATGAAAAACTGTTTTTT
CDR3aa: CASSLELGGNEKLFF

j_gene: TRBJ1-2
d_gene: TRBD1
abundance: many
v_gene: TRBV24-1
CDR3nt: TGTGCCACCAGTGATGCGGACAGGGGCTATGGCTACACCTTC
CDR3aa: CATSDADRGYGYTF

j_gene: TRBJ1-1
d_gene: .
abundance: many
v_gene: TRBV20-1
CDR3nt: TGCAGTGCTAGGGGTGGGATGAACACTGAAGCTTTCTTT
CDR3aa: CSARGGMNTEAFF

j_gene: TRBJ2-7
d_gene: .
abundance: many
v_gene: TRBV30
CDR3nt: TGTGCCTGGAGTGTATCCCGTGGCGAGCAGTACTTC
CDR3aa: CAWSVSRGEQYF

j_gene: TRBJ2-3
d_gene: .
abundance: many
v_gene: TRBV6-5
CDR3nt: TGTGCCAGCAGTGCACCGAATGCCCCAGATACGCAGTATTTT
CDR3aa: CASSAPNAPDTQYF

j_gene: TRBJ2-1
d_gene: TRBD1
abundance: many
v_gene: TRBV7-2
CDR3nt: TGTGCCAGCAGCCGCGACAGGGCTTCCTACAATGAGCAGTTCTTC
CDR3aa: CASSRDRASYNEQFF

j_gene: TRBJ1-2
d_gene: .
abundance: many
v_gene: TRBV7-9
CDR3nt: TGTGCCAGCAGCTTAAGGGCAAGCGGAGATGGCTACACCTTC
CDR3aa: CASSLRASGDGYTF

j_gene: TRBJ2-7
d_gene: .
abundance: many
v_gene: TRBV23-1
CDR3nt: TGCGCCAGCAGTCAATCATGGACTCCCTCTGGCGAGCAGTACTTC
CDR3aa: CASSQSWTPSGEQYF

j_gene: TRBJ1-5
d_gene: .
abundance: .
v_gene: TRBV7-9
CDR3nt: TGTGCCAGCAGCACATGGGGGAGCAATCAGCCCCAGCATTTT
CDR3aa: CASSTWGSNQPQHF

j_gene: TRBJ2-1
d_gene: .
abundance: many
v_gene: TRBV7-3
CDR3nt: TGTGCCAGCAGCTTATATAGGGAGGCAGGTGAGCAGTTCTTC
CDR3aa: CASSLYREAGEQFF

j_gene: TRBJ1-6
d_gene: TRBD1
abundance: .
v_gene: TRBV28
CDR3nt: TGTGCCAGCAGTCCACAGGGGAGAAATACCTGGCGTTCACCCCTCCACTTT
CDR3aa: CASSPQGRNTWRSPLHF

j_gene: TRBJ2-2
d_gene: .
abundance: once
v_gene: TRBV10-3
CDR3nt: TGTGCCATCAGTGTAGCCCCCACAGGGCGGGACACCGGGGAGCTGTTTTTT
CDR3aa: CAISVAPTGRDTGELFF

j_gene: TRBJ2-1
d_gene: .
abundance: .
v_gene: TRBV7-2
CDR3nt: TGTGCCAGCGGCACTAGCAGAGACAATGAGCAGTTCTTC
CDR3aa: CASGTSRDNEQFF

j_gene: TRBJ2-6
d_gene: .
abundance: many
v_gene: TRBV20-1
CDR3nt: TGCAGTGCTCCGGGGCCCGGGGCCAACGTCCTGACTTTC
CDR3aa: CSAPGPGANVLTF

j_gene: TRBJ1-6
d_gene: .
abundance: many
v_gene: TRBV2
CDR3nt: TGTGCCAGCAGTGAAGACAGGGAATCACCCCTCCACTTT
CDR3aa: CASSEDRESPLHF

j_gene: TRBJ2-2
d_gene: .
abundance: many
v_gene: TRBV20-1
CDR3nt: TGCAGTGCTAGTTCCCTGGCGAACACCGGGGAGCTGTTTTTT
CDR3aa: CSASSLANTGELFF

j_gene: TRBJ1-1
d_gene: TRBD1
abundance: many
v_gene: TRBV28
CDR3nt: TGTGCCAGCACCCTGGGACAGAAGAACACTGAAGCTTTCTTT
CDR3aa: CASTLGQKNTEAFF